Below, 3 T cell receptor beta chains from the same sample are listed, as sequenced in a study of T cells expressing NK-cell markers (dated by TCRdb to about 2020). Receptors were amplified or captured by 5' RACE. The reads were generated on an Illumina HiSeq 2000. Reprocessed by TCRdb, the reads give a single entry per CDR3 protein sequence, without DNA. The sample table on file contains 300,000 to 450,000 distinct CDR3 sequences. Together, the top ten hold roughly 5.5% of the sample. The sequencing input was blood T cells: a sorted CD56 or NKG2C T cell subset, CD4+ or CD8+ T cells, or bulk PBMC T cells (not recorded which). The receptor set was obtained from a man aged 18 to 70 in good health.

CDR3 in amino acids: CASSEGQGGNQPQHF. The chain uses TRBV6-1 and TRBJ1-5; the TCRdb D gene call, TRBD1, has no DNA to confirm it. The CDR3 loop spans 15 amino acids. Germline assignment: CDR1 MNHNS and CDR2 SASEGT.

The chain couples TRBV6-5 to TRBJ2-1; TCRdb reports TRBD1, a call that lacks DNA to check it against. Germline-derived CDR1 and CDR2 are MNHEY and SVGAGI. CDR3 length: 14 amino acids. The CDR3 spells CASSSLTTRTRWFF.

This chain uses TRBV7-8 with TRBJ1-1. This CDR3 contains 14 residues. CDR1 SGHVS and CDR2 FQNEAQ come from the germline V gene. The CDR3 sequence is CASRKYGLNTEAFF.